The 28 T cell receptor beta chains presented below share a single source sample, sequenced in a study of post-analysis software for immune sequencing data. No antigen is known for these receptors. Broader study findings: Higher frequency in patients than in controls was seen for roughly 5 TRBV segments, with TRBV5-6, TRBV5-1 and TRBV20-1 among them.

TCR beta cDNA libraries included unique molecular identifiers. One entry per CDR3 protein results from TCRdb running MiXCR on the PCR reads. The table lists 150,000 to 200,000 distinct CDR3 sequences, around 30% of them singletons. Material: blood. The source of these receptors is a girl aged 10 to 17 with multiple sclerosis.

This clonotype was seen at least ten times. The rearrangement links TRBV3-1 to TRBJ2-7; 9 positions agree with TRBD1. CDR3 length: 14 residues. Germline V gene lookup returns CDR1 LGHDT and CDR2 YNNKEL (reference sequence). The V gene end was trimmed by 4 bases and the J gene end by 4 bases; junction bases not matched to a gene: 5. The CDR3 bases are TGTGCCAGCAGCCCGGGGACAGGGTCTTACGAGCAGTACTTC. Encoded protein: CASSPGTGSYEQYF.

A note on this clonotype: The CDR3 carries no conserved terminal phenylalanine or tryptophan, so it likely arises from a read error. This chain connects TRBV25-1 to TRBJ2-5; maybe TRBD2 (6 bases). The germline CDR1 and CDR2 sequences are MGHDK and SYGVNS. CDR3 size: 14 residues. Trimming stripped 2 bases from V and 4 bases from J, with 11 bases between. The CDR3 DNA follows: TGTGCCAGCAGTGAAGCCGGGAGTGGAGAGACCCAGTACTGC. Amino acid sequence: CASSEAGSGETQYC.

The chain couples TRBV11-2 to TRBJ2-3; 9 nucleotides line up with TRBD2. CDR3 length: 16 amino acids. Trimming removed 2 bases from V and 4 bases from J; junction bases left unmatched: 7. Germline CDR1 SGHAT, CDR2 FQNNGV. In DNA form, the CDR3 reads TGTGCCAGCAGCTTACGTCTAGCGGGAATTTCAGATACGCAGTATTTT. It yields the protein CASSLRLAGISDTQYF.

Only a few counts were recorded for this clonotype. The chain employs TRBV29-1 and TRBJ2-1; D uncertain. V lost 1 base to trimming and J lost 0 bases, with 7 bases between them. There are 14 residues in the CDR3. Germline CDR1 SQVTM, CDR2 ANQGSEA. Here the CDR3 reads CSVEGSVSYNEQFF. In DNA, the CDR3 is TGCAGCGTTGAAGGCTCAGTCTCCTACAATGAGCAGTTCTTC.

The gene calls are TRBV7-9 and TRBJ2-3, with D unresolved. There are 14 residues in the CDR3. Germline V lookup: CDR1 SEHNR, CDR2 FQNEAQ (reference sequence). Trimming stripped 3 bases from V and 2 bases from J, with 9 bases between. Here the CDR3 DNA reads TGTGCCAGCAGCTTCGTTGATTTCACAGATACGCAGTATTTT. Protein product: CASSFVDFTDTQYF.

The J gene is TRBJ2-1, the V gene TRBV6-5, with D possibly called TRBD1 or TRBD2 (5 bases each). The CDR3 loop spans 15 amino acids. CDR1 and CDR2 (germline): MNHEY, SVGAGI. The V end lost 0 bases, the J end lost 9 bases, and 15 bases lay between the germline ends. The CDR3 region is CASSYSKPSGTEQFF. Written as DNA, the CDR3 is TGTGCCAGCAGTTACTCGAAGCCTAGTGGGACTGAGCAGTTCTTC.

The table lists this clonotype with a count of one. This chain uses TRBV7-9 with TRBJ2-1; 7 positions agree with TRBD1. The germline V gene encodes CDR1 SEHNR and CDR2 FQNEAQ (reference sequence). The CDR3 is 15 residues long. V trimming: 3 bases; J trimming: 6 bases; junction bases outside the gene matches: 8. The CDR3 coding sequence is TGTGCCAGCAGCTTTCCGGAGACAGGGAGCAATGAGCAGTTCTTC. This encodes CASSFPETGSNEQFF.

This clonotype was seen more than once but under ten times. The J gene is TRBJ2-3, the V gene TRBV20-1; D perhaps matches TRBD1 (6 bases). Germline assignment: CDR1 DFQATT and CDR2 SNEGSKA (reference sequence). CDR3 length: 12 residues. The V gene lost 7 bases and the J gene lost 2 bases, with 10 bases spanning the gap. This CDR3 is CSVGAHTDTQYF. The CDR3, as DNA: TGCAGTGTGGGGGCCCACACAGATACGCAGTATTTT.

CDR3 amino acids: CASSFGTSGSYEQYF. The CDR3 DNA is TGTGCCAGCAGCTTCGGGACTAGCGGCTCCTACGAGCAGTACTTC. This chain links TRBV12-3 or TRBV12-4 with TRBJ2-7, with 11 bases aligning to TRBD2. The CDR3 runs 15 residues. Trimming at V came to 6 bases and at J to 0 bases, leaving 4 bases not matched to a gene.

The V gene is TRBV5-1, the J gene TRBJ2-7; no firm D call. Germline V gives CDR1 SGHRS, CDR2 YFSETQ. The ends were cut back, 0 bases at V and 2 bases at J, with 9 bases in the middle. The CDR3 consists of 14 residues. The CDR3 protein is CASSLAFSAYEQYF. CDR3 bases: TGCGCCAGCAGCTTGGCCTTTAGTGCCTACGAGCAGTACTTC.

This clonotype was recorded once. A read error may explain this, as a much larger clone is one base away. J is TRBJ1-6 and V is TRBV2; D remains unclear. The length of the CDR3 is 14 residues. CDR1 is SNHLY, CDR2 FYNNEI, per germline. The CDR3 nucleotides are TGTGTCAGCAGTGGTGCGGACCGCACTGCACCCCTCCACTTT. Translating gives CVSSGADRTAPLHF.

This sequence joins TRBV4-1 and TRBJ2-5, with 8 bases fitting TRBD2. Germline lookup yields CDR1 MGHRA and CDR2 YSYEKL. V lost 4 bases and J lost 11; bases outside the gene matches: 21. This CDR3 has 17 residues. CDR3 DNA sequence: TGCGCCAGCAGCCCCTTAGCGGGACCGAGCTCCTACAATGTGCAGTACTTC. It codes for CASSPLAGPSSYNVQYF.

A remark on this clonotype: The junction differs from germline at one of its ends, possibly a read error. The CDR3 protein is CASTGGRTNEELFF. The CDR3 region has the DNA TGCGCCAGCACAGGCGGCCGAACTAATGAAGAACTGTTTTTT. V usage is TRBV5-1 and J usage is TRBJ1-4, with D uncertain. This CDR3 spans 14 amino acids. Germline CDR1 SGHRS, CDR2 YFSETQ.

This clonotype was detected ten times or more. The chain carries TRBV4-1 and TRBJ1-2; TRBD1 agrees at 7 bases. The germline gives CDR1 MGHRA, CDR2 YSYEKL. J lost 4 bases, V lost 3 bases, and 17 bases had no gene match. This CDR3 has 18 residues. The CDR3 coding sequence is TGCGCCAGCAGCCAGTTACAGGGGTTAGGGGGCTATACCTATGGCTACACCTTC. Its translation is CASSQLQGLGGYTYGYTF.

The V gene is TRBV5-1, the J gene TRBJ2-4, with D perhaps assigned TRBD1 or TRBD2 (5 bases each). V was pared by 2 bases and J by 7 bases, with 13 bases between. Per the germline V gene, CDR1 is SGHRS and CDR2 is YFSETQ. This CDR3 is 14 amino acids long. CDR3 DNA: TGCGCCAGCAGCTTTGGGCAGGGACCTAACATTCAGTACTTC. Its translation is CASSFGQGPNIQYF.

The V call is TRBV19, the J call TRBJ1-5; D might be TRBD1 (5 bases). This CDR3 comprises 14 residues. The germline V gene encodes CDR1 LNHDA and CDR2 SQIVND (reference sequence). The ends were cut back, 7 bases at V and 0 bases at J, with 10 bases in the middle. The CDR3 here is CASTAGFSNQPQHF. The CDR3 coding sequence is TGTGCCAGTACGGCAGGGTTTAGCAATCAGCCCCAGCATTTT.

This clonotype appeared many times. The V and J genes are TRBV4-1 and TRBJ2-7, with TRBD2 identical over 12 bases. CDR3 length: 17 amino acids. Per germline, CDR1 MGHRA and CDR2 YSYEKL. V dropped 1 base and J dropped 2; count of bases not matched to a gene: 6. The CDR3, as DNA: TGCGCCAGCAGCCAAGTGACTAGCGGGAGCTTTGCCTACGAGCAGTACTTC. Its translation is CASSQVTSGSFAYEQYF.

This clonotype appeared once. The chain combines TRBV3-1 with TRBJ2-5; D perhaps matches TRBD1 (5 bases). Trimming cost V 3 bases and J 11 bases, with 13 bases left between them. This CDR3 region has 12 residues. Germline-derived CDR1 and CDR2 are LGHDT and YNNKEL (reference sequence). The CDR3 spells CASSQTKGAQYF. In DNA, the CDR3 is TGTGCCAGCAGCCAGACGAAAGGGGCGCAGTACTTC.

This clonotype was seen a few times. V is TRBV20-1 and J is TRBJ2-5, with unresolved D. CDR1 and CDR2 from the germline V gene are DFQATT and SNEGSKA (reference sequence). CDR3 length equals 10 residues. Between the trimmed V and J ends, which lost 4 bases and 4 bases, there was a span of 4 bases. In DNA form, the CDR3 reads TGCAGTGCTACAGTAGAGACCCAGTACTTC. It codes for CSATVETQYF.

This clonotype came up a few times. The chain has TRBV9 and TRBJ2-5; TRBD2 aligns across 8 bases. CDR3 length: 16 amino acids. The V gene's germline CDR1 is SGDLS and CDR2 YYNGEE. Trimming took 0 bases from V and 1 from J; bases not matched to a gene: 5. DNA of the CDR3: TGTGCCAGCAGCGTAGGAATAGCGGGGACCCAAGAGACCCAGTACTTC. Amino acids: CASSVGIAGTQETQYF.

This clonotype has a handful of counts. The chain carries TRBV15 and TRBJ1-1, with 8 bases lining up with TRBD1. CDR1 and CDR2 from the germline V gene are LNHNV and YYDKDF (reference sequence). V trimming: 4 bases; J trimming: 11 bases; junction bases outside the gene matches: 9. This CDR3 comprises 13 residues. CDR3 in DNA: TGTGCCACCAGCACCGGCAGGGGGCTGCGGGCTTTCTTT. It is translated as CATSTGRGLRAFF.

This clonotype was counted only a few times. The chain uses TRBV6-6 and TRBJ2-5; 8 nucleotides agree with TRBD2. This CDR3 is built from 12 residues. Losses at the gene ends were 4 bases for V and 13 bases for J; bases not matched to a gene: 8. CDR1 is MNHNY and CDR2 is SVGAGI in the germline V gene (reference sequence). CDR3 sequence (DNA): TGTGCCAGCAGTTTATCGGGAGGGCCTCGGTACTTC. Translating it yields CASSLSGGPRYF.

This clonotype was counted between two and nine times. The V and J genes are TRBV7-9 and TRBJ2-1; no reliable D call. The germline gives CDR1 SEHNR, CDR2 FQNEAQ (reference sequence). This CDR3 has 13 residues. V was shortened by 8 bases and J by 9 bases, with 17 bases between the two germline ends. The CDR3 DNA reads TGTGCCAGCGGTGACTCGGGCCTGGGTGAGCAGTTCTTC. As protein: CASGDSGLGEQFF.

This clonotype was detected many times. The chain joins TRBV29-1 to TRBJ2-1, with 9 bases fitting TRBD2. Per the germline V gene, CDR1 is SQVTM and CDR2 is ANQGSEA. This CDR3 is 14 amino acids long. Unmatched junction bases numbered 4, after V lost 1 base and J lost 6 bases. The chain's CDR3 is CSVEGTSEINEQFF. DNA for the CDR3: TGCAGCGTTGAAGGGACTAGCGAGATCAATGAGCAGTTCTTC.

This clonotype was observed many times. The chain employs TRBV25-1 and TRBJ1-2; a weak D match, TRBD1 (5 bases). Trimming took off 6 bases at V and 0 bases at J, with 14 bases between the two ends. The length of the CDR3 is 15 residues. Germline CDR1 is MGHDK and CDR2 is SYGVNS. CDR3 region: CASSLGASTNYGYTF. The CDR3 coding sequence is TGTGCCAGCAGCCTAGGGGCATCGACTAACTATGGCTACACCTTC.

This rearrangement joins TRBV4-1 to TRBJ2-5; 10 nucleotides align to TRBD2. The CDR3 runs to 16 residues. Germline values: CDR1 MGHRA, CDR2 YSYEKL. With 1 base clipped from V and 0 bases from J, the junction kept 2 bases outside the gene matches. CDR3 sequence reads: CASSQASGGNQETQYF. The CDR3 region has the DNA TGCGCCAGCAGCCAAGCTAGCGGGGGCAACCAAGAGACCCAGTACTTC.

This clonotype has ten or more counts. This chain connects TRBV20-1 to TRBJ2-7; D might be TRBD1 (6 bases). Trimming left V 6 bases short and J 3 bases short, with 18 bases between. Germline values: CDR1 DFQATT, CDR2 SNEGSKA (reference sequence). This CDR3 has 14 amino acids. CDR3 in DNA: TGCAGTGCCAGTTCTGCCGGGACAAACTACGAGCAGTACTTC. Translated: CSASSAGTNYEQYF.

This clonotype was detected only a few times. This chain links TRBV20-1 with TRBJ2-3, with 8 bases identical to TRBD2. The CDR3 sequence is 15 residues long. Germline V gene data show CDR1 as DFQATT and CDR2 as SNEGSKA (reference sequence). Germline trimming cut 3 bases from V and 1 base from J; bases unmatched to any gene: 6. The CDR3 region has the DNA TGCAGTGCTAGCGGGAGGGCGGGGGGCACAGATACGCAGTATTTT. Translation: CSASGRAGGTDTQYF.